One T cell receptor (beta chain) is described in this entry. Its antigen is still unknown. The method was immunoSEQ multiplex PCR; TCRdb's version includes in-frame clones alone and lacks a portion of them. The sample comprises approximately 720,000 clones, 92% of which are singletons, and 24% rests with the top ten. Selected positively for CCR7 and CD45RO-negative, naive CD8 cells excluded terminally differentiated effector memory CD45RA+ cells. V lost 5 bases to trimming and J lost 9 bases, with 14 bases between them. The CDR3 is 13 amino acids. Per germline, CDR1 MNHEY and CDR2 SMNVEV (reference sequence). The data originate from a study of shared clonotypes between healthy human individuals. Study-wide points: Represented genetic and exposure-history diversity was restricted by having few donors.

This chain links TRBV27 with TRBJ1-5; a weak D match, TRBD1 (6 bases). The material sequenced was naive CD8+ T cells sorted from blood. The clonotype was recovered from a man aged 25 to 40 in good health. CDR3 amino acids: CASSHDRLRPQHF. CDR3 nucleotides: TGTGCCAGCAGTCACGACAGGTTAAGGCCCCAGCATTTT.